These T cell receptor beta chains were read from a single sample in a study of identical twins. TCRdb ran MiXCR on the 5' RACE reads and lists one entry per CDR3 protein. The sample contains some 900,000 distinct CDR3 sequences, approximately 13% of which appear only once. Another study also made use of these data, one on yellow fever vaccine responses in identical twins.

Sequencing input: PBMCs. The receptors shown here come from a woman under 30 in good health. The CDR3 runs from the conserved cysteine through the conserved F or W. Fields, in order: V gene, clone size, J gene, D gene, CDR3 DNA, CDR3 protein. The D gene is left open where the match is weak. Size tells how often a clone was seen (once, few, many) or the class of an expanded clone, and some rows leave it out.

v_gene: TRBV24-1; abundance: .; j_gene: TRBJ2-2; d_gene: TRBD1; CDR3nt: TGTGCCACCAGTGATAGGGCACAGGGGGCTGGCACCGGGGAGCTGTTTTTT; CDR3aa: CATSDRAQGAGTGELFF
v_gene: TRBV2; abundance: few; j_gene: TRBJ2-1; d_gene: .; CDR3nt: TGTGCCAGCAGTGAAGAGGCAGGCTACAATGAGCAGTTCTTC; CDR3aa: CASSEEAGYNEQFF
v_gene: TRBV2; abundance: once; j_gene: TRBJ2-2; d_gene: TRBD2; CDR3nt: TGTGCCAGCAGGTCACTAGCGGGGGGAACGAACACCGGGGAGCTGTTTTTT; CDR3aa: CASRSLAGGTNTGELFF
v_gene: TRBV6-5; abundance: once; j_gene: TRBJ1-2; d_gene: .; CDR3nt: TGTGCCAGCAGTTCCCCGGGAGATGGCTACACCTTC; CDR3aa: CASSSPGDGYTF
v_gene: TRBV5-1; abundance: .; j_gene: TRBJ1-1; d_gene: .; CDR3nt: TGCGCCAGCAGGACCGAGACAGCGAACACTGAAGCTTTCTTT; CDR3aa: CASRTETANTEAFF
v_gene: TRBV29-1; abundance: .; j_gene: TRBJ1-1; d_gene: .; CDR3nt: TGCAGCGTTGCCAGTAACACTGAAGCTTTCTTT; CDR3aa: CSVASNTEAFF
v_gene: TRBV2; abundance: many; j_gene: TRBJ2-7; d_gene: TRBD2; CDR3nt: TGTGCCACCAATAGCGGGACCGCTCGCCGCGAGCAGTACTTC; CDR3aa: CATNSGTARREQYF
v_gene: TRBV7-8; abundance: .; j_gene: TRBJ2-3; d_gene: TRBD2; CDR3nt: TGTGCCAGCAGTACAACTCGCGGGGGAGCCACAGATACGCAGTATTTT; CDR3aa: CASSTTRGGATDTQYF
v_gene: TRBV29-1; abundance: few; j_gene: TRBJ2-2; d_gene: .; CDR3nt: TGCAGCGTCTTCACGACTGGGGAGCTGTTTTTT; CDR3aa: CSVFTTGELFF
v_gene: TRBV10-3; abundance: few; j_gene: TRBJ2-2; d_gene: .; CDR3nt: TGTGCCATCAGCTTCGGGTCCGGGGAGCTGTTTTTT; CDR3aa: CAISFGSGELFF
v_gene: TRBV12-3/TRBV12-4; abundance: few; j_gene: TRBJ1-6; d_gene: .; CDR3nt: TGTGCCAGCAGTCGACAGACGGGGAAATCACCCCTCCACTTT; CDR3aa: CASSRQTGKSPLHF